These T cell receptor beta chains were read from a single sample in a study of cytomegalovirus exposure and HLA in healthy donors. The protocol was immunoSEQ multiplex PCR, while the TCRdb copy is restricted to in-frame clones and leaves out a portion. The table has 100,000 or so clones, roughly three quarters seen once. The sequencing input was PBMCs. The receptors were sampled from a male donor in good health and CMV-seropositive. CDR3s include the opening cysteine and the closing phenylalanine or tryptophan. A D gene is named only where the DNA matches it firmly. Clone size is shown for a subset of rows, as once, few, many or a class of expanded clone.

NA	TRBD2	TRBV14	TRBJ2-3	TGTGCCAGCAGCCAAAAAAGGGTAGCGGGAGATCCAGATACGCAGTATTTT	CASSQKRVAGDPDTQYF
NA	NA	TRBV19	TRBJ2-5	TGTGCCAGTAGTATGAACAGGGGGGGTATGTTACGAGAGACCCAGTACTTC	CASSMNRGGMLRETQYF
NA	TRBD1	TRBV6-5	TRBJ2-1	TGTGCCAGCAGCCGGGGACAGTACAATGAGCAGTTCTTC	CASSRGQYNEQFF
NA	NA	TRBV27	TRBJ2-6	TGTGCCAGCCCCCAGGGGTCTGGGGCCAACGTCCTGACTTTC	CASPQGSGANVLTF
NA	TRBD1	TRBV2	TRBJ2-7	TGTGCCGAAGGACAGGGGGCAAACTACGAGCAGTACTTC	CAEGQGANYEQYF
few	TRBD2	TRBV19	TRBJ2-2	TGTGCCAGTACTCCTTTAGGGCTAGCGGGAGCCGGTGCCGGGGAGCTGTTTTTT	CASTPLGLAGAGAGELFF
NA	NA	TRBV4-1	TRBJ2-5	TGCGCCAGCAGCCAAGGCCAGGGGCCCCGAGGGGAGACCCAGTACTTC	CASSQGQGPRGETQYF
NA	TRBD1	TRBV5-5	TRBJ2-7	TGTGCCAGCAGCATCCGGGACAGGGGTAACGAGCAGTACTTC	CASSIRDRGNEQYF
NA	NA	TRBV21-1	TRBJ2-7	TGTGCCAGCAGCAAAGAGGCATGCACAGGGGAGGACGAGCAGTACTTC	CASSKEACTGEDEQYF
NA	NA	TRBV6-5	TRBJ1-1	TGTGCCAGCAGTTATTCCAACAGATTGAACACTGAAGCTTTCTTT	CASSYSNRLNTEAFF
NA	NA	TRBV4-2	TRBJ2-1	TGTGCCAGCAGCCCGCCTCAACGGCGGGATCTATACAATGAGCAGTTCTTC	CASSPPQRRDLYNEQFF
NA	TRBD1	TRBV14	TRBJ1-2	TGTGCCAGCAGCCGATTGGACAGGGGTGGTGGCTACACCTTC	CASSRLDRGGGYTF